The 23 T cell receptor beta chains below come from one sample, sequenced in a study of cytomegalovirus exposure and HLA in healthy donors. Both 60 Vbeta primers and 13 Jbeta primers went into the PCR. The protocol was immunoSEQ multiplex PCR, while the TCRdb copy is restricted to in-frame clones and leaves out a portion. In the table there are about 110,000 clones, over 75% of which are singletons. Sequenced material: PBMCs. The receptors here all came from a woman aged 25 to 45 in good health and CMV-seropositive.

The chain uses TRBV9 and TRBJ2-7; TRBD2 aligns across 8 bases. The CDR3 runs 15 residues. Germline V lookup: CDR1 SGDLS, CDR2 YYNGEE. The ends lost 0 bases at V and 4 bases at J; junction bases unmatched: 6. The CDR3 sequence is CASSVDPGGGYEQYF. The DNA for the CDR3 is TGTGCCAGCAGCGTAGATCCGGGGGGGGGATACGAGCAGTACTTC.

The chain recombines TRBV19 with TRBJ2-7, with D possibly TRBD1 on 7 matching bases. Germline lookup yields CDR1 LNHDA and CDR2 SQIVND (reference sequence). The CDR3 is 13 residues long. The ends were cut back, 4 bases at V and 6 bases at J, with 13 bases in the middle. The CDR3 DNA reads TGTGCCAGTAGTAGGACAGGAGGGATCGAGCAGTACTTC. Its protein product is CASSRTGGIEQYF.

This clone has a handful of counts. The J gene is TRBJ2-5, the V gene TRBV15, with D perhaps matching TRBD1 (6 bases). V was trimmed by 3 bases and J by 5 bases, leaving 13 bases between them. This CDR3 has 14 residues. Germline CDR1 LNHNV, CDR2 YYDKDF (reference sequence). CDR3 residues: CATSREGGLETQYF. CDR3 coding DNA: TGTGCCACCAGCAGGGAAGGGGGATTGGAGACCCAGTACTTC.

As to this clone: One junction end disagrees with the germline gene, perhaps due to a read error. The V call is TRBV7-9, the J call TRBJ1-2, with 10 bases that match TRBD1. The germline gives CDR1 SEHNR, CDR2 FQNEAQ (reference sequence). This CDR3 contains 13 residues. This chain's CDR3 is CSSSWGQGYGYTF. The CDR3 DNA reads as TGTTCCAGCAGCTGGGGACAGGGGTATGGCTACACCTTC.

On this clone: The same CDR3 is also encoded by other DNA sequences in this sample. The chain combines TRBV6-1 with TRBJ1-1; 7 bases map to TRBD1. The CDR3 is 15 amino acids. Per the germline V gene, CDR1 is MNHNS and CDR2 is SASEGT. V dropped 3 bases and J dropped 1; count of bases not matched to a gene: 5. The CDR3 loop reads CASSEGQRTNTEAFF. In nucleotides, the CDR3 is TGTGCCAGCAGTGAGGGACAGCGAACGAACACTGAAGCTTTCTTT.

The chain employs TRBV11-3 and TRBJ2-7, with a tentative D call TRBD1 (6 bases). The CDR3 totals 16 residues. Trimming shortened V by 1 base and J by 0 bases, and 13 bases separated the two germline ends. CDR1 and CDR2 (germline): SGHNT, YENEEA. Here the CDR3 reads CASSLVSGHLSYEQYF. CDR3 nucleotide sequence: TGTGCCAGCAGCTTAGTTTCGGGACATCTCTCCTACGAGCAGTACTTC.

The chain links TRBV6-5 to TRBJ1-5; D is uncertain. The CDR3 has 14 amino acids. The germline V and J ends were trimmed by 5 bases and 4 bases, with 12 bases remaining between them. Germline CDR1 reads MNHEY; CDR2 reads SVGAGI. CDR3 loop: CASSLRGPNQPQHF. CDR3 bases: TGTGCCAGCAGTCTTCGAGGGCCTAATCAGCCCCAGCATTTT.

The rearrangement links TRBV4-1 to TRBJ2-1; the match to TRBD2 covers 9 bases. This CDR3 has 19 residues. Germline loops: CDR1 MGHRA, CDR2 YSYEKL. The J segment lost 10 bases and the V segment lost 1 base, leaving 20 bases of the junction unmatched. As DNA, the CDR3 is TGCGCCAGCAGCCAAGCATTGAGCGGGAGGAGAGGTACTCAGGGGGAGCAGTTCTTC. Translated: CASSQALSGRRGTQGEQFF.

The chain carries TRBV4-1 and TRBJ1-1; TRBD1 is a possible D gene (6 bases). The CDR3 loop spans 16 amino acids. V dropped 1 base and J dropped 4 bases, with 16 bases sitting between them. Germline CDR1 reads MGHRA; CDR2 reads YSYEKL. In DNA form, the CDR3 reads TGCGCCAGCAGCCAAGTGGGGGAGGGGGGACCCACTGAAGCTTTCTTT. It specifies CASSQVGEGGPTEAFF.

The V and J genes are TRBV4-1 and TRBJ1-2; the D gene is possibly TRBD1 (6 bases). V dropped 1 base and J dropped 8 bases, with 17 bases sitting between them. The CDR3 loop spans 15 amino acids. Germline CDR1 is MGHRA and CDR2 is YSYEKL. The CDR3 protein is CASSQAATGPPGYTF. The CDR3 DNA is TGCGCCAGCAGCCAAGCTGCGACAGGCCCCCCGGGCTACACCTTC.

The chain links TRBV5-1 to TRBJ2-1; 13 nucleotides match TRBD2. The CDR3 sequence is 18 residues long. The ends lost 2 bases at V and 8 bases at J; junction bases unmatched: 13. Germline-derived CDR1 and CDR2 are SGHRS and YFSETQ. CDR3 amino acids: CASSLFGSGLAGVDEQFF. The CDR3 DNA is TGCGCCAGCAGCTTATTCGGTTCCGGACTAGCGGGAGTGGATGAGCAGTTCTTC. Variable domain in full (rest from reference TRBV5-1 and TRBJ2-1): KAGVTQTPRYLIKTRGQQVTLSCSPISGHRSVSWYQQTPGQGLQFLFEYFSETQRNKGNFPGRFSGRQFSNSRSEMNVSTLELGDSALYLCASSLFGSGLAGVDEQFFGPGTRLTVL.

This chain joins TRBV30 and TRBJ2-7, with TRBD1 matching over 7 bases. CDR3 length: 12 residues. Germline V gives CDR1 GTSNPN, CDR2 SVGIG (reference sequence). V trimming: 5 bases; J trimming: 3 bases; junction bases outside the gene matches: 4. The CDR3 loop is CAWGTAIYEQYF. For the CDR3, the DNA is TGTGCCTGGGGGACAGCGATCTACGAGCAGTACTTC.

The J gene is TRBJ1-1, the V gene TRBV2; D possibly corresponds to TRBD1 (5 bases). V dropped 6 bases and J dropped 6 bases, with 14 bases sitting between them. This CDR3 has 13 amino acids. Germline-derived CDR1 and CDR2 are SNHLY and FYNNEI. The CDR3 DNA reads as TGTGCCAGCAGACAGGACGGGCAGCCTGAAGCTTTCTTT. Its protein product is CASRQDGQPEAFF.

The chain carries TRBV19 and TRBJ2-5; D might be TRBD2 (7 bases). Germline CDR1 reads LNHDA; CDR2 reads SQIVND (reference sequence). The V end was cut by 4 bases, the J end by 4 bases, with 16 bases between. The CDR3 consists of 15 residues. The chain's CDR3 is CASSRPPGGPETQYF. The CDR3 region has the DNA TGTGCCAGTAGTAGGCCCCCCGGGGGGCCAGAGACCCAGTACTTC.

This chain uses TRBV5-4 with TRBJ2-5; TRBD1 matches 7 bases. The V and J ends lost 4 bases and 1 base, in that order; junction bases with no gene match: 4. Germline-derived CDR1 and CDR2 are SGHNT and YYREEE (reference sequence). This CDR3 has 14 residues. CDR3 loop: CASSPGTAQETQYF. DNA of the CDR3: TGTGCCAGCAGCCCAGGGACAGCCCAAGAGACCCAGTACTTC.

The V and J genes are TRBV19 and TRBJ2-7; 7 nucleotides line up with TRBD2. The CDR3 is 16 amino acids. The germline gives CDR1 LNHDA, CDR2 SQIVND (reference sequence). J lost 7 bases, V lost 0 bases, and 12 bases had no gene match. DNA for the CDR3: TGTGCCAGTAGTATAGATCAGGGAGGGGTCGGACGGGAGCAGTACTTC. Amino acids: CASSIDQGGVGREQYF. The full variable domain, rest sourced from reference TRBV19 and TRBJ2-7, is DGGITQSPKYLFRKEGQNVTLSCEQNLNHDAMYWYRQDPGQGLRLIYYSQIVNDFQKGDIAEGYSVSREKKESFPLTVTSAQKNPTAFYLCASSIDQGGVGREQYFGPGTRLTVT.

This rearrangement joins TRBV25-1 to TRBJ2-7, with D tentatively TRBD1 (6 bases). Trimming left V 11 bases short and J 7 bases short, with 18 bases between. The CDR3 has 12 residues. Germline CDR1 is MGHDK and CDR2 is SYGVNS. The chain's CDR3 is CACQQGHWEQYF. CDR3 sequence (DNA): TGTGCCTGCCAGCAGGGGCACTGGGAGCAGTACTTC.

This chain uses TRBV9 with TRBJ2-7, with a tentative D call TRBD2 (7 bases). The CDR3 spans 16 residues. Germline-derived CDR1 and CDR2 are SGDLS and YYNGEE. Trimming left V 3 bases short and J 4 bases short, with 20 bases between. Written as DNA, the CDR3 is TGTGCCAGCAGCGAGGGGAGGGGACAAGCTCTTTACGAGCAGTACTTC. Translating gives CASSEGRGQALYEQYF.

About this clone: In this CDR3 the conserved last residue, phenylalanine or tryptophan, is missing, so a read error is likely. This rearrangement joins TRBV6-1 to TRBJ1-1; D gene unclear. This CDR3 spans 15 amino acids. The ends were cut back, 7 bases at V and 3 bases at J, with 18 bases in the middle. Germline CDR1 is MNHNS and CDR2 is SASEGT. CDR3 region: CASTLEAGIDTEAFL. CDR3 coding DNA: TGTGCCAGCACCCTGGAGGCGGGGATAGACACTGAAGCTTTCTTG.

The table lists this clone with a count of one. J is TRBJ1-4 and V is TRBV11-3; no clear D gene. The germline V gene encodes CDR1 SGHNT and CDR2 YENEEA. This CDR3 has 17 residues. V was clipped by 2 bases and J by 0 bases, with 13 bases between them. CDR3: CASSLRTWTATNEKLFF. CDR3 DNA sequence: TGTGCCAGCAGCTTACGGACTTGGACTGCAACTAATGAAAAACTGTTTTTT. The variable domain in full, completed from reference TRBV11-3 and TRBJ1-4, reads EAGVVQSPRYKIIEKKQPVAFWCNPISGHNTLYWYLQNLGQGPELLIRYENEEAVDDSQLPKDRFSAERLKGVDSTLKIQPAELGDSAVYLCASSLRTWTATNEKLFFGSGTQLSVL.

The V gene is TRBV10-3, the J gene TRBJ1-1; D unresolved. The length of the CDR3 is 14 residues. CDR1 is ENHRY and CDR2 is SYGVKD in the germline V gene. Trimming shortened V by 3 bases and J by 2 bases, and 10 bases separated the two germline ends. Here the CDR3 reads CAISDRQSNTEAFF. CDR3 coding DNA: TGTGCCATCAGTGATAGACAAAGCAACACTGAAGCTTTCTTT.

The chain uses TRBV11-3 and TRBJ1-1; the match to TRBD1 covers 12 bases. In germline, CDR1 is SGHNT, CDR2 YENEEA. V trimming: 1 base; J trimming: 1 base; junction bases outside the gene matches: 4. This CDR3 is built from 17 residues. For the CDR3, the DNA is TGTGCCAGCAGCTTAGTTTTGGGACAGGGGGCGAACACTGAAGCTTTCTTT. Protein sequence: CASSLVLGQGANTEAFF.

The CDR3 nucleotides read TGCAGCGTTCAGGCAGGGGGAAATTCACCCCTCCACTTT. It specifies CSVQAGGNSPLHF. The rearrangement uses TRBV29-1 and TRBJ1-6; 7 bases fit TRBD1. The trim removed 5 bases at V and 7 bases at J, leaving 5 bases unmatched. CDR3 length: 13 amino acids. The germline CDR1 and CDR2 sequences are SQVTM and ANQGSEA.